This is a list of T cell receptor beta chains from one sample in a study of T cell repertoires in cytomegalovirus infection. TCRdb recomputed calls from the reads with MiXCR, one row per CDR3 protein. The sample lists roughly 350,000 distinct CDR3 sequences, nearly 35% seen once, with about 13% in the top ten. Their antigens are not known. This specimen consisted of cultured PBMCs, obtained from culture after CMV antigen stimulation. The receptors originated from a human donor in good health (CMV status not recorded). Some clones in this sample may be carry-over from other donors' samples. Each CDR3 is given with its conserved first and last residue. D genes are given only for firm matches. A row's size may be missing; if present it is once, few, many or a size class.

V gene: TRBV12-3/TRBV12-4
J gene: TRBJ1-5
clone size: few
D gene: -
CDR3 DNA: TGTGCCAGCAGTTTCGCAGGGATACAGCCCCAGCATTTT
CDR3 protein: CASSFAGIQPQHF

V gene: TRBV28
J gene: TRBJ1-1
clone size: -
D gene: TRBD1
CDR3 DNA: TGTGCCACCACAGGGGGGGAATGGGACACTGAAGCTTTCTTT
CDR3 protein: CATTGGEWDTEAFF

V gene: TRBV20-1
J gene: TRBJ1-2
clone size: few
D gene: -
CDR3 DNA: TGCAGTGCTAAACAGGGAGCAGCTTATATGATGGATGGCTACACCTTC
CDR3 protein: CSAKQGAAYMMDGYTF

V gene: TRBV10-3
J gene: TRBJ2-7
clone size: -
D gene: -
CDR3 DNA: TGTGCCATCAGTGAGCCGCCGACAGGAGACTACGAGCAGTACTTC
CDR3 protein: CAISEPPTGDYEQYF

V gene: TRBV6-2/TRBV6-3
J gene: TRBJ1-1
clone size: many
D gene: -
CDR3 DNA: TGTGCCAGCGAAAAGGGGAGTAACACTGAAGCTTTCTTT
CDR3 protein: CASEKGSNTEAFF

V gene: TRBV28
J gene: TRBJ2-7
clone size: -
D gene: -
CDR3 DNA: TGTGCCAGCAGTCCGAACAGGGACTACGAGCAGTACTTC
CDR3 protein: CASSPNRDYEQYF

V gene: TRBV6-6
J gene: TRBJ1-5
clone size: -
D gene: TRBD1
CDR3 DNA: TGTGCCAGCAGTTGGTCAATGCCCGGGACAGGGCAGCGTCAGCCCCAGCATTTT
CDR3 protein: CASSWSMPGTGQRQPQHF

V gene: TRBV20-1
J gene: TRBJ2-1
clone size: -
D gene: -
CDR3 DNA: TGCAGCACTAGCTCCTACAATGAGCAGTTCTTC
CDR3 protein: CSTSSYNEQFF

V gene: TRBV12-3/TRBV12-4
J gene: TRBJ1-5
clone size: -
D gene: -
CDR3 DNA: TGTGCCAGCAGCCCTCTGGCAGGGCTGGATCAGCCCCAGCATTTT
CDR3 protein: CASSPLAGLDQPQHF

V gene: TRBV4-3
J gene: TRBJ2-1
clone size: few
D gene: TRBD2
CDR3 DNA: TGCGCCAGCAGCGAAGTGACTAGCGGACCCCTGAAGAATGAGCAGTTCTTC
CDR3 protein: CASSEVTSGPLKNEQFF

V gene: TRBV10-3
J gene: TRBJ2-5
clone size: few
D gene: -
CDR3 DNA: TGTGCCATCAGCCCGCAGGCGACGTACCAAGAGACCCAGTACTTC
CDR3 protein: CAISPQATYQETQYF

V gene: TRBV5-4
J gene: TRBJ2-2
clone size: -
D gene: -
CDR3 DNA: TGTGCCAGCAGCAGGGGGCGGGGGACAGCGGATTACACCGGGGAGCTGTTTTTT
CDR3 protein: CASSRGRGTADYTGELFF

V gene: TRBV7-3
J gene: TRBJ2-1
clone size: many
D gene: -
CDR3 DNA: TGTGCCAGCAGCTTAGATAATGGGGCTAATGAGCAGTTCTTC
CDR3 protein: CASSLDNGANEQFF

V gene: TRBV4-3
J gene: TRBJ2-1
clone size: -
D gene: -
CDR3 DNA: TGCGCCAGCAGCCAAATCCGCGGGACATTCTACAATGAGCAGTTCTTC
CDR3 protein: CASSQIRGTFYNEQFF

V gene: TRBV28
J gene: TRBJ2-7
clone size: -
D gene: -
CDR3 DNA: TGTGCCAGCAGGATTAGGGGAGTCGAGCAGTACTTC
CDR3 protein: CASRIRGVEQYF

V gene: TRBV6-2/TRBV6-3
J gene: TRBJ2-3
clone size: -
D gene: -
CDR3 DNA: TGTGCCAGCAGTTACATCCGGAGCACAGATACGCAGTATTTT
CDR3 protein: CASSYIRSTDTQYF

V gene: TRBV5-5
J gene: TRBJ1-5
clone size: -
D gene: -
CDR3 DNA: TGTGCCAGCAGCTTCCGGGAGTCTAATCAGCCCCAGCATTTT
CDR3 protein: CASSFRESNQPQHF

V gene: TRBV5-1
J gene: TRBJ2-5
clone size: few
D gene: -
CDR3 DNA: TGCGCCAGCAGGGACGACGGACAAGAGACCCAGTACTTC
CDR3 protein: CASRDDGQETQYF

V gene: TRBV4-1
J gene: TRBJ2-1
clone size: few
D gene: TRBD2
CDR3 DNA: TGCGCCAGCAGCCGCGGACTAGCGGGAGTATCCCATGAGCAGTTCTTC
CDR3 protein: CASSRGLAGVSHEQFF

V gene: TRBV19
J gene: TRBJ2-5
clone size: -
D gene: TRBD1
CDR3 DNA: TGTGCCAGTAGTATCCCCCCGGGACAGGGCAAAGAGACCCAGTACTTC
CDR3 protein: CASSIPPGQGKETQYF

V gene: TRBV20-1
J gene: TRBJ2-1
clone size: -
D gene: TRBD2
CDR3 DNA: TGCAGTGCTAGAGGGACTAGCGGGAGTTACTATGAGCAGTTCTTC
CDR3 protein: CSARGTSGSYYEQFF

V gene: TRBV30
J gene: TRBJ2-2
clone size: -
D gene: -
CDR3 DNA: TGTGCCTGGAGTTTCGGGGCCACCGGGGAGCTGTTTTTT
CDR3 protein: CAWSFGATGELFF

V gene: TRBV4-1
J gene: TRBJ1-2
clone size: few
D gene: -
CDR3 DNA: TGCGCCAGCAGCCAAGAATTTGGGCAGCCTAACTATGGCTACACCTTC
CDR3 protein: CASSQEFGQPNYGYTF

V gene: TRBV9
J gene: TRBJ2-6
clone size: once
D gene: -
CDR3 DNA: TGTGCCAGCAGCGTAGGTGGGACATCTGGGGCCAACGTCCTGACTTTC
CDR3 protein: CASSVGGTSGANVLTF

V gene: TRBV27
J gene: TRBJ2-7
clone size: few
D gene: TRBD1
CDR3 DNA: TGTGCCAGCAGATCACAGGGGCCCCAGTACTTC
CDR3 protein: CASRSQGPQYF

V gene: TRBV12-3/TRBV12-4
J gene: TRBJ1-1
clone size: many
D gene: TRBD1
CDR3 DNA: TGTGCCAGCAGCTACAGGGGGCAGGGGACTGAAGCTTTCTTT
CDR3 protein: CASSYRGQGTEAFF

V gene: TRBV20-1
J gene: TRBJ2-7
clone size: -
D gene: -
CDR3 DNA: TGCAGTGCGGAGGGGGGAGGGCCCTCCTACGAGCAGTACTTC
CDR3 protein: CSAEGGGPSYEQYF

V gene: TRBV19
J gene: TRBJ2-3
clone size: few
D gene: -
CDR3 DNA: TGTGCCAGTAGCCTAGCAGGACGAATTAGCACAGATACGCAGTATTTT
CDR3 protein: CASSLAGRISTDTQYF

V gene: TRBV7-2
J gene: TRBJ1-2
clone size: many
D gene: TRBD1
CDR3 DNA: TGTGCCAGCAGCTTAGGACAGGGGAGGGGCTACACCTTC
CDR3 protein: CASSLGQGRGYTF

V gene: TRBV20-1
J gene: TRBJ2-3
clone size: once
D gene: -
CDR3 DNA: TGCAGTGCAAAGAAGAGATCTCGTACAGATACGCAGTATTTT
CDR3 protein: CSAKKRSRTDTQYF

V gene: TRBV11-2
J gene: TRBJ2-5
clone size: many
D gene: -
CDR3 DNA: TGTGCCAGCAGACCGCAGGGTAGAGAGACCCAGTACTTC
CDR3 protein: CASRPQGRETQYF

V gene: TRBV12-3/TRBV12-4
J gene: TRBJ2-4
clone size: -
D gene: -
CDR3 DNA: TGTGCCAGCAGGTGGGCCGAGGGAAACATTCAGTACTTC
CDR3 protein: CASRWAEGNIQYF

V gene: TRBV19
J gene: TRBJ2-1
clone size: few
D gene: -
CDR3 DNA: TGTGCCAGTAGCGTAGCGGCTAGCTCCTACAATGAGCAGTTCTTC
CDR3 protein: CASSVAASSYNEQFF

V gene: TRBV7-2
J gene: TRBJ1-5
clone size: many
D gene: -
CDR3 DNA: TGTGCCAGCAGCTTATACTCTGGGGCCCAGCATTTT
CDR3 protein: CASSLYSGAQHF

V gene: TRBV11-3
J gene: TRBJ2-1
clone size: few
D gene: -
CDR3 DNA: TGTGCCAGCAGCTTAGCTGGGCAGGGTGCAAAGTTCTTC
CDR3 protein: CASSLAGQGAKFF

V gene: TRBV7-2
J gene: TRBJ2-4
clone size: few
D gene: -
CDR3 DNA: TGTGCCAGCAGCTCCAGCCGGGGAGGTGGCATTCAGTACTTC
CDR3 protein: CASSSSRGGGIQYF

V gene: TRBV5-1
J gene: TRBJ2-2
clone size: -
D gene: TRBD2
CDR3 DNA: TGCGCCAGCAGCTTGGAAGGATCGGCTAGCGGGAACACCGGGGAGCTGTTTTTT
CDR3 protein: CASSLEGSASGNTGELFF

V gene: TRBV6-1
J gene: TRBJ2-3
clone size: few
D gene: TRBD2
CDR3 DNA: TGTGCCAGCAGAAGACTAGCGCCCACAGATACGCAGTATTTT
CDR3 protein: CASRRLAPTDTQYF

V gene: TRBV12-3/TRBV12-4
J gene: TRBJ1-1
clone size: -
D gene: -
CDR3 DNA: TGTGCCAGCAGGCTTAAGGGCGGTTGGAGTGAAGCTTTCTTT
CDR3 protein: CASRLKGGWSEAFF

V gene: TRBV28
J gene: TRBJ2-5
clone size: many
D gene: TRBD2
CDR3 DNA: TGTGCCAGCACCTTTGGACCGGGACTAGAGGCTAAGACCCAGTACTTC
CDR3 protein: CASTFGPGLEAKTQYF